The 4 T cell receptor beta chains reported below all come from one sample, sequenced in a study of regulatory T cells in long-lasting Graves disease. Building of the TCR beta libraries involved iRepertoire HTBI primers and Arm-PCR of CDR3 regions. TCRdb processed the multiplex PCR reads anew with MiXCR; each CDR3 protein has one entry. This table holds around 340,000 distinct CDR3 sequences, about 20% found once. As for time point: persistent/refractory GD, antithyroid drugs over 5 years with positive TRAb. PBMC RNA was the source of the TCR library. This specimen was peripheral blood mononuclear cells (PBMCs), taken when the disease was refractory, from a patient treated with antithyroid drugs. The receptors were sampled from a female donor with Graves disease.

This clonotype was observed many times. The J gene is TRBJ2-4, the V gene TRBV12-5; D remains ambiguous. Deletions cut 4 bases from V and 7 bases from J, with 5 bases between. The CDR3 has 11 amino acids. Per the germline V gene, CDR1 is LGHNT and CDR2 is FRNRAP. CDR3 nucleotide sequence: TGTGCTAGTGGTTATGGGAACATTCAGTACTTC. This encodes CASGYGNIQYF.

This clonotype was recorded a few times. The V and J genes are TRBV24-1 and TRBJ2-3; the match to TRBD1 covers 11 bases. The germline V gene encodes CDR1 KGHDR and CDR2 SFDVKD. The trim removed 7 bases at V and 12 bases at J, leaving 17 bases unmatched. The CDR3 covers 16 residues. Written as DNA, the CDR3 is TGTGCCACCAGCATCTCGCCGGGACAGGGGGTATCCCTTCAGTATTTT. This sequence encodes CATSISPGQGVSLQYF.

This clonotype was counted a few times. The CDR3 region is CASSVATGPGTQYF. Here the CDR3 DNA reads TGTGCCAGCAGCGTAGCTACGGGGCCGGGGACCCAGTACTTC. The V call is TRBV9, the J call TRBJ2-5; either TRBD1 or TRBD2 may supply D (5 bases each). The CDR3 runs to 14 residues. The V gene's germline CDR1 is SGDLS and CDR2 YYNGEE. Deletions cut 0 bases from V and 7 bases from J, with 13 bases between. The full variable domain, completed using reference TRBV9 and TRBJ2-5, is DSGVTQTPKHLITATGQRVTLRCSPRSGDLSVYWYQQSLDQGLQFLIQYYNGEERAKGNILERFSAQQFPDLHSELNLSSLELGDSALYFCASSVATGPGTQYFGPGTRLLVL.

This clonotype was picked up many times. V gene TRBV7-2 combines with J gene TRBJ1-2, with a tentative D call TRBD1 (5 bases). The V end lost 5 bases, the J end lost 4 bases, and 14 bases lay between the germline ends. The CDR3 has 14 amino acids. Germline-derived CDR1 and CDR2 are SGHTA and FQGNSA. CDR3 coding DNA: TGTGCCAGCAGCCCTTCGGGACCCGTCTATGGCTACACCTTC. Protein: CASSPSGPVYGYTF.